Listed below are T cell receptor beta chains from one sample, sequenced in a study of blood T cell repertoires in COVID-19. Profiled with immunoSEQ multiplex PCR; TCRdb holds only in-frame clones, not every one. Of 75,000 or so clones listed, around 90% are singletons. The sequenced material came from peripheral blood. The receptors stem from a man between 65 and 80 years old with acute or convalescent COVID-19. Both conserved end residues are part of each CDR3. The D gene is left open where the match is weak. Part of the rows lack a size; the others show once, few, many or a class for expanded clones.

v_gene: TRBV5-1; d_gene: .; j_gene: TRBJ2-3; abundance: .; CDR3aa: CASSSNGTRRATDTQYF; CDR3nt: TGCGCCAGCAGCTCCAATGGGACGAGGAGGGCCACAGATACGCAGTATTTT
v_gene: TRBV6-5; d_gene: .; j_gene: TRBJ1-3; abundance: .; CDR3aa: CASSPWGGAGNTIYF; CDR3nt: TGTGCCAGCAGCCCCTGGGGAGGGGCTGGAAACACCATATATTTT
v_gene: TRBV6-5; d_gene: .; j_gene: TRBJ2-3; abundance: .; CDR3aa: CASSSLRTITDTQYF; CDR3nt: TGTGCCAGCAGTTCCCTTCGGACTATCACAGATACGCAGTATTTT
v_gene: TRBV7-7; d_gene: TRBD2; j_gene: TRBJ2-3; abundance: .; CDR3aa: CASSLCLAGDTDTQYF; CDR3nt: TGTGCCAGCAGCTTATGTCTAGCGGGGGACACAGATACGCAGTATTTT
v_gene: TRBV6-1; d_gene: TRBD1; j_gene: TRBJ1-5; abundance: .; CDR3aa: CASSELQGARGQPQHF; CDR3nt: TGTGCCAGCAGTGAGCTACAGGGGGCGCGGGGTCAGCCCCAGCATTTT
v_gene: TRBV2; d_gene: TRBD2; j_gene: TRBJ2-1; abundance: .; CDR3aa: CASSARGLALVNEQFF; CDR3nt: TGTGCCAGCAGTGCCCGTGGACTAGCTCTGGTAAATGAGCAGTTCTTC
v_gene: TRBV20-1; d_gene: .; j_gene: TRBJ1-5; abundance: .; CDR3aa: CSASAGGNQPQHF; CDR3nt: TGCAGTGCTAGTGCAGGGGGCAATCAGCCCCAGCATTTT
v_gene: TRBV28; d_gene: .; j_gene: TRBJ2-7; abundance: .; CDR3aa: CASSLDLPYEQYF; CDR3nt: TGTGCCAGCAGTTTAGACTTACCTTACGAGCAGTACTTC
v_gene: TRBV18; d_gene: .; j_gene: TRBJ2-7; abundance: .; CDR3aa: CASSPPDRTYEQYF; CDR3nt: TGTGCCAGCTCACCACCGGACAGAACCTACGAGCAGTACTTC
v_gene: TRBV6-2/TRBV6-3; d_gene: TRBD1; j_gene: TRBJ2-7; abundance: .; CDR3aa: CASSYTGVGEQYF; CDR3nt: TGTGCCAGCAGTTACACAGGGGTGGGTGAGCAGTACTTC
v_gene: TRBV5-4; d_gene: TRBD1; j_gene: TRBJ2-7; abundance: .; CDR3aa: CASSWDPGQGYEQYF; CDR3nt: TGTGCCAGCAGCTGGGACCCGGGACAGGGATACGAGCAGTACTTC
v_gene: TRBV18; d_gene: .; j_gene: TRBJ2-1; abundance: .; CDR3aa: CASSPFATMDEQFF; CDR3nt: TGTGCCAGCTCACCATTTGCTACTATGGATGAGCAGTTCTTC
v_gene: TRBV4-1; d_gene: TRBD2; j_gene: TRBJ2-1; abundance: .; CDR3aa: CASSSPEWTSGHNEQFF; CDR3nt: TGCGCCAGCAGCTCTCCTGAGTGGACTAGCGGTCACAATGAGCAGTTCTTC
v_gene: TRBV4-1; d_gene: .; j_gene: TRBJ1-6; abundance: .; CDR3aa: CASSQDQHGDSPLHF; CDR3nt: TGCGCCAGCAGCCAAGATCAGCACGGGGATTCACCCCTCCACTTT
v_gene: TRBV5-6; d_gene: .; j_gene: TRBJ2-2; abundance: .; CDR3aa: CASTPGLFANTGELFF; CDR3nt: TGTGCCAGCACCCCGGGACTGTTCGCGAACACCGGGGAGCTGTTTTTT
v_gene: TRBV3-1/TRBV3-2; d_gene: .; j_gene: TRBJ1-1; abundance: .; CDR3aa: CASSPQSIPNTEAFF; CDR3nt: TGTGCCAGCAGTCCACAGTCCATTCCGAACACTGAAGCTTTCTTT
v_gene: TRBV28; d_gene: TRBD1; j_gene: TRBJ2-2; abundance: .; CDR3aa: CASSPLQGPGELFF; CDR3nt: TGTGCCAGCAGTCCCCTACAGGGGCCCGGGGAGCTGTTTTTT
v_gene: TRBV5-6; d_gene: TRBD2; j_gene: TRBJ2-7; abundance: .; CDR3aa: CASSYYSGRVSYEQYF; CDR3nt: TGTGCCAGCAGCTACTATAGCGGGAGGGTTTCCTACGAGCAGTACTTC
v_gene: TRBV3-1/TRBV3-2; d_gene: .; j_gene: TRBJ2-4; abundance: .; CDR3aa: CASSSRGAGDLAKNIQYF; CDR3nt: TGTGCCAGCAGCTCCCGGGGGGCGGGGGACCTAGCCAAAAACATTCAGTACTTC
v_gene: TRBV5-4; d_gene: .; j_gene: TRBJ1-1; abundance: once; CDR3aa: CASSPKTVMNTEAFF; CDR3nt: TGTGCCAGCAGCCCAAAGACAGTTATGAACACTGAAGCTTTCTTT
v_gene: TRBV28; d_gene: .; j_gene: TRBJ1-6; abundance: .; CDR3aa: CASLPWEGNSPLHF; CDR3nt: TGTGCCAGCCTTCCGTGGGAGGGGAATTCACCCCTCCACTTT
v_gene: TRBV7-2; d_gene: .; j_gene: TRBJ2-1; abundance: .; CDR3aa: CASSLNPLYNEQFF; CDR3nt: TGTGCCAGCAGCTTAAATCCTCTGTACAATGAGCAGTTCTTC
v_gene: TRBV5-1; d_gene: TRBD1; j_gene: TRBJ2-3; abundance: .; CDR3aa: CASSMGQQTDTQYF; CDR3nt: TGCGCCAGCAGCATGGGACAGCAGACAGATACGCAGTATTTT
v_gene: TRBV11-2; d_gene: TRBD2; j_gene: TRBJ2-1; abundance: .; CDR3aa: CASSSIGERESDEQFF; CDR3nt: TGTGCCAGCAGCTCCATAGGAGAGCGGGAGTCCGATGAGCAGTTCTTC
v_gene: TRBV18; d_gene: .; j_gene: TRBJ2-5; abundance: .; CDR3aa: CASSLFSAPTGETQYF; CDR3nt: TGTGCCAGCTCACTATTCTCTGCCCCTACGGGGGAGACCCAGTACTTC
v_gene: TRBV30; d_gene: TRBD1; j_gene: TRBJ1-2; abundance: .; CDR3aa: CAWRAWTGGYYGYTF; CDR3nt: TGTGCCTGGAGAGCTTGGACAGGGGGTTACTATGGCTACACCTTC
v_gene: TRBV6-5; d_gene: .; j_gene: TRBJ2-5; abundance: .; CDR3aa: CASRPQGGGKETQYF; CDR3nt: TGTGCCAGCAGACCCCAAGGGGGGGGGAAAGAGACCCAGTACTTC
v_gene: TRBV18; d_gene: TRBD1; j_gene: TRBJ1-2; abundance: .; CDR3aa: CASSPPLSGGNYGYTF; CDR3nt: TGTGCCAGCTCACCACCGTTGTCAGGGGGCAACTATGGCTACACCTTC
v_gene: TRBV15; d_gene: TRBD1; j_gene: TRBJ2-7; abundance: .; CDR3aa: CATSARTGSYEQYF; CDR3nt: TGTGCCACCAGCGCCCGGACAGGCTCCTACGAGCAGTACTTC